The rows below give T cell receptor beta chains drawn from one sample of a study of T cells in Graves' hyperthyroidism and ophthalmopathy. In TCRdb, the multiplex PCR reads were re-called with MiXCR into one record per CDR3 protein. The sample shows more than 300,000 distinct CDR3 sequences, roughly 20% of them seen only once. Sequencing was done on a sample of blood. Every receptor here comes from a man in his late teens or twenties with Graves' ophthalmopathy. Each CDR3 is given with its conserved first and last residue. Each record gives: clone size, V gene, D gene, J gene, CDR3 DNA, CDR3 protein. D genes are given only for firm matches. Clone size is not always given. Where it is, it says once, few, many or a class for expanded clones.

size: many
V: TRBV5-1
D: .
J: TRBJ2-1
DNA: TGCGCCAGCAGGAGGGACCGATACAATGAGCAGTTCTTC
CDR3: CASRRDRYNEQFF

size: many
V: TRBV6-6
D: TRBD1
J: TRBJ1-6
DNA: TGTGCCAGCAGTTACCGACAGGGCCCACATTCACCCCTCCACTTT
CDR3: CASSYRQGPHSPLHF

size: many
V: TRBV5-1
D: .
J: TRBJ2-5
DNA: TGCGCCAGCAGCCTCGAGGGAGAAGAGACCCAGTACTTC
CDR3: CASSLEGEETQYF

size: many
V: TRBV3-1
D: .
J: TRBJ1-2
DNA: TGTGCCAGCAGCCAAGGAGGGCACTATGGCTACACCTTC
CDR3: CASSQGGHYGYTF

size: few
V: TRBV27
D: .
J: TRBJ2-7
DNA: TGTGCCAGCATAAGGCAGGGGGGCCCGAGCTCCTACGAGCAGTACTTC
CDR3: CASIRQGGPSSYEQYF

size: many
V: TRBV7-3
D: .
J: TRBJ1-1
DNA: TGTGCCAGCAGCCTAACGGGAGGGGGGGCCGAAGCTTTCTTT
CDR3: CASSLTGGGAEAFF

size: many
V: TRBV5-5
D: TRBD1
J: TRBJ1-1
DNA: TGTGCCAGCAGCGTTGGTTCAGGGGGAAGTTCGGCTTTCTTT
CDR3: CASSVGSGGSSAFF

size: many
V: TRBV6-2/TRBV6-3
D: .
J: TRBJ1-2
DNA: TGTGCCAGCAGTTACTCGAGGGGGAACTATGGCTACACCTTC
CDR3: CASSYSRGNYGYTF

size: .
V: TRBV6-1
D: .
J: TRBJ2-1
DNA: TGTGCCAGCAGTGAAAGTTCGCAGGAGCAGTTCTTC
CDR3: CASSESSQEQFF

size: .
V: TRBV15
D: .
J: TRBJ1-5
DNA: TGTGCCACCAGCGGAGGACGGGATAGCAATCAGCCCCAGCATTTT
CDR3: CATSGGRDSNQPQHF

size: few
V: TRBV3-1
D: .
J: TRBJ2-5
DNA: TGTGCCAGCAGCCAAGATTTGGGGGTAAGGGAGACCCAGTACTTC
CDR3: CASSQDLGVRETQYF

size: many
V: TRBV6-1
D: .
J: TRBJ2-5
DNA: TGTGCCAGCCGTGCGGGGACGTGGGAGACCCAGTACTTC
CDR3: CASRAGTWETQYF

size: .
V: TRBV28
D: TRBD1
J: TRBJ2-7
DNA: TGTGCCAGCAGGGGACAGGGGGTTTTGGAGCAGTACTTC
CDR3: CASRGQGVLEQYF

size: few
V: TRBV7-7
D: .
J: TRBJ1-1
DNA: TGTGCTAGCAGCTTTCTTACAGGGCAAGTCGGAAACACTGAAGCTTTCTTT
CDR3: CASSFLTGQVGNTEAFF

size: many
V: TRBV12-3/TRBV12-4
D: .
J: TRBJ2-2
DNA: TGTGCCAGCACCCCATTGCAGAACACCGGGGAGCTGTTTTTT
CDR3: CASTPLQNTGELFF

size: many
V: TRBV3-1
D: TRBD2
J: TRBJ2-2
DNA: TGTGCCAGCAGCCAAGAACTAGCGGGGGCCGGGGAGCTGTTTTTT
CDR3: CASSQELAGAGELFF